This record looks at one T cell receptor beta chain sequence and its context. Its recognized antigen is unknown. It has no much larger one-base neighbor in the sample; base qualities were not kept. The approximately 39 donors, aged about 6 to 95 years, were systemically healthy Caucasian individuals from Russia. Each donor gave approximately 9.3 milliliters of peripheral blood, collected into EDTA-treated Vacutainer tubes. Ficoll-Paque density-gradient centrifugation was used to isolate PBMCs, with at least 6.5 million per sample. Trizol reagent was used to extract total RNA from the PBMCs, yielding at least 5 micrograms per sample. For every donor, flow cytometry on a PBMC aliquot measured the percentage of naive CD45RAhigh/CD27high T cells. These data are taken from a study of blood T cells in healthy people across ages (dated by TCRdb to 2013 to 2016). General notes on the study: In model experiments, template switching captured about one uniquely barcoded TCR beta cDNA molecule for every two T cells. Donors of different ages were randomly distributed across sequencing lanes to avoid experimental bias. The study analyzed two additional independent replicas of 1 million unique cDNA reads from the same blood draw for two donors, one aged 18 to 30 and one aged 80 or older. Using deep sequencing normalized with unique cDNA molecular identifiers, the study measured how TCR beta repertoire diversity changes with age. The donors were split into four age groups: young (average about 16 years), middle-aged (more than 35), aged (roughly 60) and long-lived (roughly 77).

The research as a whole found: Bulk unsorted PBMC profiling prevented conclusive comparison of naive and antigen-experienced compartments. Estimates of total diversity based on one million sequenced T cells were considered lower bounds and underestimates. Donor CMV infection status was unknown, potentially confounding age-related changes in expanded clonotypes. As age increased, observed TCR beta diversity per million T cells dropped in a roughly linear way, and a significant reduction was already evident by age 40. Compared with the aged group, the long-lived group had more naive CD4+ T cells, fewer expanded clones and increased TCR diversity, suggesting age selection. There was a strong correlation between observed TCR beta diversity and the percentage of naive T cells measured by flow cytometry.

The receptor library was made with 5' RACE. Data came from an Illumina HiSeq 2500. The second PCR ran for about 6 to 12 cycles and used a J-beta primer mix along with a sample-barcoded 5' primer. A template-switch 5' adaptor carrying 12 random nucleotides introduced a unique molecular identifier onto each TCR beta cDNA molecule. Each sample yielded at least 3 million CDR3-containing paired-end reads. All of the RNA was converted into first-strand cDNA using the Mint cDNA synthesis kit, with a TRBC-specific oligonucleotide serving as the primer. Following uracil-DNA glycosylase treatment, all cDNA underwent a first 18-cycle PCR with the universal primers M1SS and BC2_uni_R. For the original study's pipeline: Each sample was normalized by randomly selecting 1 million high-quality reads, each carrying a distinct molecular identifier. Reads sharing molecular identifiers were discarded rather than binned into consensus sequences. MiTCR, set to a Q25 quality threshold and the strictest error-elimination algorithm, was used for CDR3 identification, clonotype clustering and error correction. A nonparametric unseen species model using Euler transformation provided a lower-bound estimate of total TCR beta diversity. The raw public reads went through TCRdb reprocessing: fastp at Q25, MiXCR clone calling, in-frame beta chains kept. Each CDR3 protein appears once, grouped with its most common genes and DNA. TCRdb, rather than the study authors, made the V and J calls. The sample table lists over 1,500,000 distinct CDR3 sequences, less than 50% of them with a count of one. The ten largest clonotypes hold about 2.1% of the sample.

Reading the germline V gene (reference sequence) gives CDR1 SGHKS and CDR2 YYEKEE. The trim is 4 bases for V and 1 base for J, with a gap of 14 bases between the germline ends. The CDR3 holds 15 amino acids from the cysteine to the phenylalanine. Only the CDR3 region is kept as DNA, spanning 45 bases read in frame from base 1. The receptor was derived from a woman between 40 and 55 years old in good health. The rearranged chain carries TRBV5-5 and TRBJ2-5; tentative D gene TRBD1, with 6 bases matching. Sample: blood. The CDR3 has the sequence CASSVLNRVQETQYF. The bases are TGTGCCAGCAGCGTTTTGAACAGGGTCCAAGAGACCCAGTACTTC.